The clone carrying this T cell receptor (beta chain) was found a few times. All donors came from Russia, were Caucasian and healthy, and spanned ages roughly 6 to 95. Samples each yielded at least 6 micrograms of total RNA. The data derive from a study of blood T cells in healthy people across ages. Germline-derived CDR1 and CDR2 are SGHRS and YFSETQ. The V gene lost 0 bases and the J gene lost 0 bases, with 9 bases spanning the gap. CDR3 length: 15 residues. A second roughly 7 to 12 cycle PCR used barcoded and J-beta primers. TCRdb re-derived calls from the 5' RACE reads in MiXCR, one entry per CDR3 protein. The sample has hundreds of thousands of distinct CDR3 sequences, around 45% seen once.

The chain recombines TRBV5-1 with TRBJ1-1, with no clear D. This TCR derives from a man between 60 and 75 years old in good health. Material: blood. DNA of the CDR3: TGCGCCAGCAGCTTGGGGACCCCCATGAACACTGAAGCTTTCTTT. This translates into CASSLGTPMNTEAFF.